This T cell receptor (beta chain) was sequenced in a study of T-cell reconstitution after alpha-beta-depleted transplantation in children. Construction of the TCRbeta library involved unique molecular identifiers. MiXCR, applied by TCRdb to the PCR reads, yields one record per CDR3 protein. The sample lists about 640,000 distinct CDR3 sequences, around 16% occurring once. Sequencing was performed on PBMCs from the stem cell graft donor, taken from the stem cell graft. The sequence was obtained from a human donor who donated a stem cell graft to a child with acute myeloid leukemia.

The CDR3 sequence is CSMKDSGTDTQYF. In nucleotides, the CDR3 is TGCAGTATGAAGGACTCTGGCACAGATACGCAGTATTTT. The chain carries TRBV20-1 and TRBJ2-3, with D perhaps matching TRBD2 (5 bases). V was shortened by 8 bases and J by 1 base, with 13 bases between the two germline ends. The germline gives CDR1 DFQATT, CDR2 SNEGSKA (reference sequence). This CDR3 is 13 amino acids long.